This T cell receptor (beta chain) was retrieved from a study of T-cell reconstitution after alpha-beta-depleted transplantation in children. It was with unique molecular identifiers that the TCRbeta library was prepared. TCRdb passed the PCR reads through MiXCR, listing each CDR3 protein once. In the table there are roughly 500,000 distinct CDR3 sequences, 30% to 35% of which are singletons. V lost 3 bases, J lost 0 bases, and 8 bases lay in between. The CDR3 is 13 amino acids. The germline V gene has CDR1 SQVTM and CDR2 ANQGSEA. The specimen comprised PBMCs from the stem cell graft donor, sampled from the stem cell graft. The sequence derives from a human donor who donated a stem cell graft to a child with aplastic anemia. The V and J genes are TRBV29-1 and TRBJ1-1, with D perhaps TRBD1 (5 bases). The CDR3 DNA is TGCAGCGTTGATGAGGGGATGAACACTGAAGCTTTCTTT. It codes for CSVDEGMNTEAFF.